This TCR beta chain was found in a study of vaccination effects on CD4 cells after COVID-19. Of note for this clone: The target antigen is unknown.

Antigen-specific CD4+ T cells were expanded (with viral peptide pools) by the ViraFEST assay ahead of sequencing. After less than 11 days in culture, the CD4+ T cells were isolated. Recipients of the vaccine had no prior SARS-CoV-2 infection and negative nucleocapsid antibodies. This CDR3 has 17 amino acids. Per the germline V gene, CDR1 is SEHNR and CDR2 is FQNEAQ (reference sequence). Trimming cost V 5 bases and J 3 bases; bases outside gene matches: 12. TCRdb keeps only in-frame clones here, not all; method: immunoSEQ multiplex PCR. The table includes tens of thousands of clones, approximately 70% detected once.

The starting material was CD4+ T cells from PBMCs cultured with SARS-CoV-2 spike peptides, obtained before COVID-19 vaccination. The receptor was isolated from a human donor who received a COVID-19 vaccine. The chain employs TRBV7-9 and TRBJ2-7; the match to TRBD2 covers 11 bases. The CDR3 here is CASSLSPSGGIVYEQYF. The CDR3 nucleotides are TGTGCCAGCAGCCTAAGCCCTAGCGGGGGGATTGTCTACGAGCAGTACTTC. The full variable domain, its missing parts supplied by reference TRBV7-9 and TRBJ2-7, is DTGVSQNPRHKITKRGQNVTFRCDPISEHNRLYWYRQTLGQGPEFLTYFQNEAQLEKSRLLSDRFSAERPKGSFSTLEIQRTEQGDSAMYLCASSLSPSGGIVYEQYFGPGTRLTVT.